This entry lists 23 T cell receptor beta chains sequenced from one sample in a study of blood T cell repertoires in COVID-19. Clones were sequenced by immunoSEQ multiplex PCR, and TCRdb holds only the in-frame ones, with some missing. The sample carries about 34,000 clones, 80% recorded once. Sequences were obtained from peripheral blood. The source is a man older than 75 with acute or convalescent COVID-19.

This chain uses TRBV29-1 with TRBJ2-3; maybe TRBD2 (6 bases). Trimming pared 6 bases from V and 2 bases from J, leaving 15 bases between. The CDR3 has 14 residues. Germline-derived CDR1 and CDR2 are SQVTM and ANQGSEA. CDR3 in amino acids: CSVGGELDTDTQYF. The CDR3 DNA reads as TGCAGCGTCGGGGGAGAGCTGGACACAGATACGCAGTATTTT.

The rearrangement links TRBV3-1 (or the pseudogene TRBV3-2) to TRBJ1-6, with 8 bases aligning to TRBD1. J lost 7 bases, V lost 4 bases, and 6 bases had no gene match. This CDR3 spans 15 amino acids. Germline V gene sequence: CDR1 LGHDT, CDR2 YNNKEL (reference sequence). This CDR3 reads CASSLRDRKNSPLHF. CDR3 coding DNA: TGTGCCAGCAGCCTAAGGGACAGGAAAAATTCACCCCTCCACTTT.

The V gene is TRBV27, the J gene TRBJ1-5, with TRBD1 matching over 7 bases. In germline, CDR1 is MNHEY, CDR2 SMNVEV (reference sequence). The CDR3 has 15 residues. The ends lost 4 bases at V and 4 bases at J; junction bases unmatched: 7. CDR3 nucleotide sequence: TGTGCCAGCAGTTCCGTGGGGACAGAGAATCAGCCCCAGCATTTT. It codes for CASSSVGTENQPQHF.

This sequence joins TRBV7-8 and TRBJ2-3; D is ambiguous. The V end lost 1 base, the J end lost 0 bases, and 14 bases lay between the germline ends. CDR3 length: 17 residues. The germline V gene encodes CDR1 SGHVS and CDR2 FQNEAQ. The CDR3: CASSLVFVGASTDTQYF. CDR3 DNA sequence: TGTGCCAGCAGCTTAGTTTTCGTGGGCGCTAGCACAGATACGCAGTATTTT.

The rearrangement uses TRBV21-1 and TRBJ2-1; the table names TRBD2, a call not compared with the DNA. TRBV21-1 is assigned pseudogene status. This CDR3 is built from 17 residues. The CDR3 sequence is CASSKVSGGVPYNEQFF. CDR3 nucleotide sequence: TGTGCCAGCAGCAAAGTGTCTGGCGGGGTTCCCTACAATGAGCAGTTCTTC.

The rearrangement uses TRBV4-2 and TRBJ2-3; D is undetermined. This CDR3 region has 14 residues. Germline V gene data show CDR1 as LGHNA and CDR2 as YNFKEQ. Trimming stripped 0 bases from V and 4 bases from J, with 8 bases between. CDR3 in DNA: TGTGCCAGCAGCCAAGAACTGGCGGCAGATACGCAGTATTTT. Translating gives CASSQELAADTQYF.

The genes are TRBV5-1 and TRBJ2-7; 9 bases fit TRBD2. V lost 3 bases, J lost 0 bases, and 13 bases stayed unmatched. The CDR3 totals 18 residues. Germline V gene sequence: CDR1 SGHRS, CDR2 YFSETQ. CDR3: CASSWAPEASGVSYEQYF. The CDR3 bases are TGCGCCAGCAGCTGGGCCCCTGAGGCTAGCGGGGTCTCCTACGAGCAGTACTTC.

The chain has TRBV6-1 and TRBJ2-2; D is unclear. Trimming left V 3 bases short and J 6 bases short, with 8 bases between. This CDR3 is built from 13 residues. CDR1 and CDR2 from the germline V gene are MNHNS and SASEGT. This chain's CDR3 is CASSDFRSGELFF. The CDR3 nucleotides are TGTGCCAGCAGTGATTTTCGGTCCGGGGAGCTGTTTTTT.

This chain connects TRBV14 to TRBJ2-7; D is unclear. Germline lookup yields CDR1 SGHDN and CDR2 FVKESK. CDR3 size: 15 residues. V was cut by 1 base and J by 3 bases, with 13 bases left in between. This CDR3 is CASSQGRSVLYEQYF. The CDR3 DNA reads TGTGCCAGCAGCCAAGGGAGATCAGTACTCTACGAGCAGTACTTC.

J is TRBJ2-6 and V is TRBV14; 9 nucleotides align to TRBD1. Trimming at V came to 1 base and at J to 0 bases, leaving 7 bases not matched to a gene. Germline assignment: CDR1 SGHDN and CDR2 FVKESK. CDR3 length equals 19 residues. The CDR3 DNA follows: TGTGCCAGCAGCCAAGGGGACAGGGAGACCTACTCTGGGGCCAACGTCCTGACTTTC. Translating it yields CASSQGDRETYSGANVLTF.

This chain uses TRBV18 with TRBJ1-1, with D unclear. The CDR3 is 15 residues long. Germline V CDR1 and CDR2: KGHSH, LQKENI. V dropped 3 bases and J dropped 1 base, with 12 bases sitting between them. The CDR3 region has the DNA TGTGCCAGCTCACCCCAGGAGGGTAGGAACACTGAAGCTTTCTTT. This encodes CASSPQEGRNTEAFF.

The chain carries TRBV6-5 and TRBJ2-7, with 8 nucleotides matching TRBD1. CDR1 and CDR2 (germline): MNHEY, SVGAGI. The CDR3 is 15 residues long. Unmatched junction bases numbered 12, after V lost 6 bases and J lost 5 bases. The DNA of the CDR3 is TGTGCCAGCAGGGAGGAGGGGACAGGCATAAACGAGCAGTACTTC. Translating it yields CASREEGTGINEQYF.

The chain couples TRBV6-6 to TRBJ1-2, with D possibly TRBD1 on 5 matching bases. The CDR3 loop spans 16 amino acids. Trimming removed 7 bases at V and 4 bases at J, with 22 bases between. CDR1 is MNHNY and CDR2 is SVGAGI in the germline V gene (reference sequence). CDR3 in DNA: TGTGCCAGCACCGAATCACAGGCTACTATTCTCTATGGCTACACCTTC. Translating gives CASTESQATILYGYTF.

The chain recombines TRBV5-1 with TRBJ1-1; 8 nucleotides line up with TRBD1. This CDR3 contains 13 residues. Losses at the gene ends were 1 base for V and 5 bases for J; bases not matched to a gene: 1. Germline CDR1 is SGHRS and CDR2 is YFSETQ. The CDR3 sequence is CASSLTGGTEAFF. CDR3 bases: TGCGCCAGCAGCTTGACAGGGGGGACTGAAGCTTTCTTT.

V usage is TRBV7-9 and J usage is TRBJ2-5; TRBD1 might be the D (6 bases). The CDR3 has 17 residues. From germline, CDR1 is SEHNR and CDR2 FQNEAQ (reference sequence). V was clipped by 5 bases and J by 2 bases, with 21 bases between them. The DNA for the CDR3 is TGTGCCAGCAGCCCCTTATGGGGGAAGGGGGAACAAGAGACCCAGTACTTC. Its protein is CASSPLWGKGEQETQYF.

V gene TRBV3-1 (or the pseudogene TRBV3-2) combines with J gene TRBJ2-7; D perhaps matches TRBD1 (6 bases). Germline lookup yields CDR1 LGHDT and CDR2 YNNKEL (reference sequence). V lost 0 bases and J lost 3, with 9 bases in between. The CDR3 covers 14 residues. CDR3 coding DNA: TGTGCCAGCAGCCAAGAGGACAGAGGCTACGAGCAGTACTTC. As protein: CASSQEDRGYEQYF.

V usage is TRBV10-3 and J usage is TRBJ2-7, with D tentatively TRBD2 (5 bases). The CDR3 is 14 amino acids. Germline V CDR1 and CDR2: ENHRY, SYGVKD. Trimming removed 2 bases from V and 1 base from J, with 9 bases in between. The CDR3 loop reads CAISESRGSYEQYF. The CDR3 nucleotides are TGTGCCATCAGTGAGAGCCGGGGTTCCTACGAGCAGTACTTC.

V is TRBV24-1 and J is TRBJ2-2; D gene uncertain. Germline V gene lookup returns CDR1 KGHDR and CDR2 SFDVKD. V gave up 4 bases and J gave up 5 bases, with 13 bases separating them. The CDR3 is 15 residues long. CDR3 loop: CATSDPSSRTGELFF. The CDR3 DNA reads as TGTGCCACCAGTGACCCTTCGTCCAGAACCGGGGAGCTGTTTTTT.

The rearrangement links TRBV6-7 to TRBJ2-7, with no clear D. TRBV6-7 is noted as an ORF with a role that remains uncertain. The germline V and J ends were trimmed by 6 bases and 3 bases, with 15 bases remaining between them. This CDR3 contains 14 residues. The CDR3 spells CASSTVLSFYEQYF. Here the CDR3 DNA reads TGTGCCAGCAGCACTGTACTTAGTTTCTACGAGCAGTACTTC.

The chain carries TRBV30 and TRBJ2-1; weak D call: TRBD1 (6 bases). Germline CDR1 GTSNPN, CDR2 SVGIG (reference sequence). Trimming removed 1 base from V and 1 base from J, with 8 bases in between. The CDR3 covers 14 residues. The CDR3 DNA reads TGTGCCTGGAGTGCAGGGGCTTCCTACAATGAGCAGTTCTTC. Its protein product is CAWSAGASYNEQFF.

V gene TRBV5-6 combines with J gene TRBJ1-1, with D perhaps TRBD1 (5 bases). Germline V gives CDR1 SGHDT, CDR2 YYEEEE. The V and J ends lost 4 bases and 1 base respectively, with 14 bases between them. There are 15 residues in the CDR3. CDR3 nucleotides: TGTGCCAGCAGCGAGCCGGGACTGAAGAACACTGAAGCTTTCTTT. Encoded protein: CASSEPGLKNTEAFF.

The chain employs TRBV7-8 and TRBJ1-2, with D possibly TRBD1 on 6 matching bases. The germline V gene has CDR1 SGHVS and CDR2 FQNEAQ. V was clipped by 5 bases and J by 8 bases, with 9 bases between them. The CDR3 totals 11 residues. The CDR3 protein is CASSPGQGYTF. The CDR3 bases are TGTGCCAGCAGCCCCGGACAGGGCTACACCTTC.

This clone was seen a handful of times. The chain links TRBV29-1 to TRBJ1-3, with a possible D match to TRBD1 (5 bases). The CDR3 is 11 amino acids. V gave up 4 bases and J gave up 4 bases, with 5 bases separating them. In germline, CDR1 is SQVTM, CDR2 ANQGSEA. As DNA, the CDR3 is TGCAGCGTTGGGGGCGGAAACACCATATATTTT. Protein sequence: CSVGGGNTIYF.